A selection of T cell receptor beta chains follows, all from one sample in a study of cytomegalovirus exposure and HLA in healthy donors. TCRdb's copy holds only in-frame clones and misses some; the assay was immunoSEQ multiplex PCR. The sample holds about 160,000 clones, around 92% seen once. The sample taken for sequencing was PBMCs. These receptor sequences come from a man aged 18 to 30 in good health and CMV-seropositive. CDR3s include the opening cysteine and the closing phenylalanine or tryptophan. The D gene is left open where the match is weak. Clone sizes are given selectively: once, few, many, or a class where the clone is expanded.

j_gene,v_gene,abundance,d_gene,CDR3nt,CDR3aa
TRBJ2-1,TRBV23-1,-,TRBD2,TGCGCCAGCATACACTCAAAGGGCCGGGGGGACAATGAGCAGTTCTTC,CASIHSKGRGDNEQFF
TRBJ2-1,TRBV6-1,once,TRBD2,TGTGCCAGCAGACGGCTAGCGGGGTACAATGAGCAGTTCTTC,CASRRLAGYNEQFF
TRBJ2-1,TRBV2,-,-,TGTGCCAGTGACACTAGCTCCTACAATGAGCAGTTCTTC,CASDTSSYNEQFF
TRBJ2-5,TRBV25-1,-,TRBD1,TGTGCCAGCAGTGAATATATCAGGACAGGCCTTCAAGAGACCCAGTACTTC,CASSEYIRTGLQETQYF
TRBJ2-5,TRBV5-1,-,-,TGCGCCAGCAGCTTGGGTCCGGGAGATCAAGAGACCCAGTACTTC,CASSLGPGDQETQYF
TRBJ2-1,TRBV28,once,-,TGTGCCAGCAGTTTGAGGAGGGAAGGGGGCCCCATCAATGAGCAGTTCTTC,CASSLRREGGPINEQFF
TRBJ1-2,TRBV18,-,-,TGTGCCAGCTCACCCCGAGCAGGATTATCAACTAACTATGGCTACACCTTC,CASSPRAGLSTNYGYTF
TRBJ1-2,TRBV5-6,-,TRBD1,TGTGCCAGCAGCTCGCCCGGGAGACAGGGGGCGCTTGGCTACACCTTC,CASSSPGRQGALGYTF
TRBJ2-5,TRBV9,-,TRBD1,TGTGCCAGCAGCGTTCAAGGGACAGCCCAAGAGACCCAGTACTTC,CASSVQGTAQETQYF
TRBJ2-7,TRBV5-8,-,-,TGTGCCAGCACACTATCTAACGAGCAGTACTTC,CASTLSNEQYF
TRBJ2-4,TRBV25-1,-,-,TGTGCCAGCAGTGAATCCCCGGGGTTGGCCAAAAACATTCAGTACTTC,CASSESPGLAKNIQYF
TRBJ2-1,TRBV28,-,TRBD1,TGTGCCAGCAGTTCCACAGGGGGGACGAATGAGCAGTTCTTC,CASSSTGGTNEQFF
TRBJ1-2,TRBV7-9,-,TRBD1,TGTGCCAGCAGCTGGGACAGGGACTATGGCTACACCTTC,CASSWDRDYGYTF
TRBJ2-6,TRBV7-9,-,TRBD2,TGTGCCAGCAGCTTGGTCACTAGCGGGACCTCTGGGGCCAACGTCCTGACTTTC,CASSLVTSGTSGANVLTF
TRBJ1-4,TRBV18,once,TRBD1,TGTGCCAGCTCACCTCCCGGGACAGGGGATGAAAAACTGTTTTTT,CASSPPGTGDEKLFF
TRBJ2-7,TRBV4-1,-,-,TGCGCCAGCAGCCAAGCCGAGGCCTACGAGCAGTACTTC,CASSQAEAYEQYF
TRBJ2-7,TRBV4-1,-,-,TGCGCCAGCAGCCGGAATCGAGGGAACGAGCAGTACTTC,CASSRNRGNEQYF
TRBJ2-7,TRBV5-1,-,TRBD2,TGCGCCAGCAGCTTGACTAGCGCCTACGAGCAGTACTTC,CASSLTSAYEQYF
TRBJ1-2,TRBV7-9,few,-,TGTGCCAGCAGCTACTCAGCCGCGGCTAGGCATGGCTACACCTTC,CASSYSAAARHGYTF
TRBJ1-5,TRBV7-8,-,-,TGTGCCAGCAGCCCCGAGGTTGGAGGGGATAGCAATCAGCCCCAGCATTTT,CASSPEVGGDSNQPQHF
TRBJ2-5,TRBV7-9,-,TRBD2,TGTGCCAGCAGCCTCATCGGGACTAGCGGAAAAGAGACCCAGTACTTC,CASSLIGTSGKETQYF
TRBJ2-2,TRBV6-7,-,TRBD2,TGTGCCAGCAGCCGGATCGGGACTAGCGGGGAAACGAACACCGGGGAGCTGTTTTTT,CASSRIGTSGETNTGELFF
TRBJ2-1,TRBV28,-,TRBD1,TGTGCCACCCAACTCCCGGGACAGGGCCACAATGAGCAGTTCTTC,CATQLPGQGHNEQFF
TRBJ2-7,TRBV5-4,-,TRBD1,TGTGCCAGCAGCTTGATGGACAGGACATCCTACGAGCAGTACTTC,CASSLMDRTSYEQYF
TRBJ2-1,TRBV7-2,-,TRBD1,TGTGCCAGCAGCTTCGGGACAGGCCATGAGCAGTTCTTC,CASSFGTGHEQFF
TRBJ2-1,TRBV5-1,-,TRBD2,TGCGCCAGCAGCTTGGACCCCCTAGCGGGTCTCTACAATGAGCAGTTCTTC,CASSLDPLAGLYNEQFF